This T cell receptor beta chain was profiled in a study of vaccination effects on CD4 cells after COVID-19. Overall study context: Supplemented with about 10 IU/ml IL-2 and 10 ug/ml peptides, under 2.5 million PBMC per well were kept in culture.

Cells that had been cultured for less than eleven days were the source of isolated CD4+ T cells. Either the BNT162b2 or mRNA-1273 vaccine was given to participants in two doses. Replacing half the medium with IL-2 medium was done on days 3 and 7. The data were produced by immunoSEQ multiplex PCR, yet TCRdb's version contains in-frame clones alone and is incomplete. The sample contains fewer than 60,000 clones, approximately 72% of which appear only once. As concerns this clone: Its target is unknown.

CDR1 and CDR2 (germline): LNHNV, YYDKDF (reference sequence). V was trimmed by 8 bases and J by 7 bases, leaving 20 bases between them. The CDR3 is 15 amino acids. The specimen was CD4+ T cells from PBMCs cultured without peptide, collected after COVID-19 vaccination. The chain links TRBV15 to TRBJ2-2; D is unclear. This TCR came from a human donor who received a COVID-19 vaccine. The CDR3 nucleotides read TGTGCCACCGAACGACGGTCCGGGTCCATCGGGGAGCTGTTTTTT. Amino acid sequence: CATERRSGSIGELFF.